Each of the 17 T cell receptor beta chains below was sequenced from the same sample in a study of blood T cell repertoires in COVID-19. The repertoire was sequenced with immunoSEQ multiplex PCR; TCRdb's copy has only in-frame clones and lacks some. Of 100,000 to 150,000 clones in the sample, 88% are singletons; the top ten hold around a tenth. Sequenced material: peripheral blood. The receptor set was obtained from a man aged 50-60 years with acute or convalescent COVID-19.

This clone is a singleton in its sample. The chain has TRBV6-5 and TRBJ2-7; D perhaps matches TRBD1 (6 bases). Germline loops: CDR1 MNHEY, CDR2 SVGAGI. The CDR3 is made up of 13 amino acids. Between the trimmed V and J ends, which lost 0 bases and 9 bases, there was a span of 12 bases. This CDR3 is CASSYSIGGRQYF. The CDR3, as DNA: TGTGCCAGCAGTTACTCGATTGGGGGCCGGCAGTACTTC.

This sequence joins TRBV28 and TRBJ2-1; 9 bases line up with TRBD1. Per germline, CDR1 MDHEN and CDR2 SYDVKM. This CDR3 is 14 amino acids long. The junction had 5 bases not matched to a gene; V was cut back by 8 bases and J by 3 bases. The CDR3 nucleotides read TGTGCCAGCTCCGGGACAGGGAACTACAATGAGCAGTTCTTC. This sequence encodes CASSGTGNYNEQFF.

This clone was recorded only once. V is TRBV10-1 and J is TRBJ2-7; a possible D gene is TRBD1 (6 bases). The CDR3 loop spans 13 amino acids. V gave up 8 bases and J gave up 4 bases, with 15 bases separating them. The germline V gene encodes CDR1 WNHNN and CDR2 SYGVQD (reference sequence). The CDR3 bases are TGCGCCAGCGAGCCCGGGACAATTTACGAGCAGTACTTC. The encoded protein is CASEPGTIYEQYF.

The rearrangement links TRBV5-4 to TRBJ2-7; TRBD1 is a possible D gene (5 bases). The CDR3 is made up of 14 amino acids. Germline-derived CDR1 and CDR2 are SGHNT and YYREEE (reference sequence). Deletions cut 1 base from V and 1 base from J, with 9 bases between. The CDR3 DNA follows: TGTGCCAGCAGCTTGACAGGTCAATCCTACGAGCAGTACTTC. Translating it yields CASSLTGQSYEQYF.

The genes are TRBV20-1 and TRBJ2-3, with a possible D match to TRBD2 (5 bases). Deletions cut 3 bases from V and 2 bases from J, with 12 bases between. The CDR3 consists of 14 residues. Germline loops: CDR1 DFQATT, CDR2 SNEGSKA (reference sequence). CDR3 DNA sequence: TGCAGTGCTAGTTCCGGGGAGTACACAGATACGCAGTATTTT. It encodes CSASSGEYTDTQYF.

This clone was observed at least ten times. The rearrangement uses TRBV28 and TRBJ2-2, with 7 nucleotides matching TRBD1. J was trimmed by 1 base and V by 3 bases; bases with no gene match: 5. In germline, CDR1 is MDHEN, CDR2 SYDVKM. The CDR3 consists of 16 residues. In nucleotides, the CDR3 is TGTGCCAGCAGTTTTTACAGGGGCTTGAACACCGGGGAGCTGTTTTTT. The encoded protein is CASSFYRGLNTGELFF.

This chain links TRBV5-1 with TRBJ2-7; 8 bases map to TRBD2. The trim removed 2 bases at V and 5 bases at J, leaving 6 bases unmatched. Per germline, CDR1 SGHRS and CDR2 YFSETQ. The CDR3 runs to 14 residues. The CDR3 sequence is CASSFTGGPDEQYF. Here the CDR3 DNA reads TGCGCCAGCAGCTTTACGGGAGGGCCAGACGAGCAGTACTTC.

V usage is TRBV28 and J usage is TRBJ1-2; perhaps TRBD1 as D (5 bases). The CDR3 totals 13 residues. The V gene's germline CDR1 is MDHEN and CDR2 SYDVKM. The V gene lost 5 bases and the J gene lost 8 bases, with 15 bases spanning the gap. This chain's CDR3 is CASSPARGWGYTF. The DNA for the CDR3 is TGTGCCAGCAGTCCCGCTAGGGGATGGGGCTACACCTTC.

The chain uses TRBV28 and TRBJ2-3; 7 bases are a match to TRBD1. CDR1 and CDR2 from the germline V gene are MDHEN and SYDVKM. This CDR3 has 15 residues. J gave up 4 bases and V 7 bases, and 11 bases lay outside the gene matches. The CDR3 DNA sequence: TGTGCCAGCAACACAGGGGCGCCTCGCGCAGATACGCAGTATTTT. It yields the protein CASNTGAPRADTQYF.

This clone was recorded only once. In nucleotides, the CDR3 is TGTGCCAGCAGTGAATCCAACGAGCAGTACTTC. As protein: CASSESNEQYF. This chain joins TRBV6-1 and TRBJ2-7, with D unresolved. The CDR3 has 11 amino acids. Trimming removed 2 bases at V and 5 bases at J, with 4 bases between. Per germline, CDR1 MNHNS and CDR2 SASEGT.

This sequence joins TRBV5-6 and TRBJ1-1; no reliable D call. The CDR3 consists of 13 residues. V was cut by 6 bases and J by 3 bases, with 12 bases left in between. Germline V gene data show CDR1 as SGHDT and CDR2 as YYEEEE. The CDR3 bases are TGTGCCAGCACCCCGGGATTGTACACTGAAGCTTTCTTT. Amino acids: CASTPGLYTEAFF.

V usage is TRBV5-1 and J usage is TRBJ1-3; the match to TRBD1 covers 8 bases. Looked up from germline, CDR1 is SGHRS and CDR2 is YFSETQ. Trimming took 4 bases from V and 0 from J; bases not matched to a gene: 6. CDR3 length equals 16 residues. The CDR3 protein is CASSRGQALSGNTIYF. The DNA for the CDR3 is TGCGCCAGCAGCCGGGGACAGGCCCTCTCTGGAAACACCATATATTTT.

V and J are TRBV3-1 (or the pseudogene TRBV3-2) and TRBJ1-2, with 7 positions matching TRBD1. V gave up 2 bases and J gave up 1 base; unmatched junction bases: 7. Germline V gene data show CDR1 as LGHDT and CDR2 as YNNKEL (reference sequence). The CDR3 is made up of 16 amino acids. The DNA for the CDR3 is TGTGCCAGCAGCCAATGGGGGACAGAGGGTAACTATGGCTACACCTTC. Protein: CASSQWGTEGNYGYTF.

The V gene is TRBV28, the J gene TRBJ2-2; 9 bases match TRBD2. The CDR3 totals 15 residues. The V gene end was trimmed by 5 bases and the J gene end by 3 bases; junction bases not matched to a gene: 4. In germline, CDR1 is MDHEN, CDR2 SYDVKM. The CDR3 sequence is CASSRTSAHTGELFF. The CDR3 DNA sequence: TGTGCCAGCAGTCGGACTAGCGCACACACCGGGGAGCTGTTTTTT.

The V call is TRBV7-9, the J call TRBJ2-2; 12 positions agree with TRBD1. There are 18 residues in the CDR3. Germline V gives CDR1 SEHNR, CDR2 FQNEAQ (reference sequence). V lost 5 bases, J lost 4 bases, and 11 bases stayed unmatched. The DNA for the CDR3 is TGTGCCAGCAGCCCCTCCCTGGGACAGGGGGCAGCCACCGGGGAGCTGTTTTTT. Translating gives CASSPSLGQGAATGELFF.

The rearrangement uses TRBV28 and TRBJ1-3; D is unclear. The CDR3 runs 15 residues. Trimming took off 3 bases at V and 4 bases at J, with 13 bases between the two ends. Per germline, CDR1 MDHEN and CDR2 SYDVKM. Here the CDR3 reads CASSFSKARGNTIYF. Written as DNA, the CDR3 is TGTGCCAGCAGTTTCTCGAAGGCGCGGGGAAACACCATATATTTT.

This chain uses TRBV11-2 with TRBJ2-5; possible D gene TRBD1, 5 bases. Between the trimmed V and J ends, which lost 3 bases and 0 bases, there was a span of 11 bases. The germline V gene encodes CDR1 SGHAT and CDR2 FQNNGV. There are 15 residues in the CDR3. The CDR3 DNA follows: TGTGCCAGCAGCTTTTTCCCAGGGTACCAAGAGACCCAGTACTTC. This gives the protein CASSFFPGYQETQYF.